This T cell receptor beta chain stems from a study of OX40 agonist ivuxolimab in advanced cancers. Study overall: Cancers in dose escalation were hepatocellular, melanoma, renal cell and head and neck.

CDR3 length equals 15 residues. Germline V gene data show CDR1 as ENHRY and CDR2 as SYGVKD. V was pared by 2 bases and J by 8 bases, with 18 bases between. The table came from immunoSEQ multiplex PCR; TCRdb's copy has only in-frame clones and leaves some out. Seen here are about 28,000 clones, about 90% observed once, and the top ten hold 25% to 30%. As for this clone: Its antigen is still unknown.

Study-level points and caveats: CD4+ and CD8+ T cells in blood underwent clonal expansion by week 6 at 0.1 to 3.0 mg/kg.

This TCR was recovered from an adult with an advanced solid tumor such as melanoma, head and neck, liver or kidney cancer. The chain links TRBV10-3 to TRBJ1-1; D may be TRBD1 (5 bases). Sequencing was performed on CD4+ or CD8+ T cells sorted from blood, taken in a trial of the OX40 agonist ivuxolimab. The chain's CDR3 is CAISEEGQGKAEAFF. The CDR3 nucleotides are TGTGCCATCAGTGAGGAAGGGCAGGGTAAGGCGGAAGCTTTCTTT.